These 4 T cell receptor beta chains were all obtained from the same sample, sequenced in a study of blood T cell repertoires in COVID-19. The table came from immunoSEQ multiplex PCR; TCRdb's copy has only in-frame clones and leaves some out. Of fewer than 250,000 clones in the sample, around 80% were seen once. Sample: peripheral blood. These receptors were obtained from a human donor in a cohort sampled during active COVID-19.

V usage is TRBV10-1 and J usage is TRBJ2-1; 8 nucleotides match TRBD2. The CDR3 consists of 16 residues. V shed 0 bases and J 7 bases; nucleotides not matched to a gene: 8. Germline V gene data show CDR1 as WNHNN and CDR2 as SYGVQD (reference sequence). The CDR3 region has the DNA TGCGCCAGCAGTGAGTCTTTTAGACTAGCGATTAATGAGCAGTTCTTC. It encodes CASSESFRLAINEQFF.

This chain joins TRBV19 and TRBJ1-2, with 8 bases fitting TRBD1. The germline V gene encodes CDR1 LNHDA and CDR2 SQIVND (reference sequence). Losses at the gene ends were 5 bases for V and 8 bases for J; bases not matched to a gene: 13. This CDR3 has 15 amino acids. CDR3 region: CASSPSFAGGWGYTF. CDR3 coding DNA: TGTGCCAGTAGTCCCTCCTTCGCAGGGGGCTGGGGCTACACCTTC.

This clone was seen a few times. This chain links TRBV6-6 with TRBJ1-5; tentative D call: TRBD1 (6 bases). The CDR3 extends over 13 amino acids. Trimming took 10 bases from V and 5 from J, leaving 15 bases between them. Germline CDR1 MNHNY, CDR2 SVGAGI (reference sequence). The CDR3 reads CATLNREHQPQHF. DNA of the CDR3: TGTGCCACCCTAAACAGGGAGCATCAGCCCCAGCATTTT.

V is TRBV6-1 and J is TRBJ1-1; 10 positions match TRBD1. The CDR3 consists of 14 residues. The V segment lost 3 bases and the J segment 6 bases; nucleotides outside the gene matches: 4. The germline CDR1 and CDR2 sequences are MNHNS and SASEGT. CDR3 nucleotide sequence: TGTGCCAGCAGTGATAGACAGGGGGCGCCTGAAGCTTTCTTT. Protein sequence: CASSDRQGAPEAFF.